This note documents a single T cell receptor (beta chain) sequence. What it binds is not known. Trimming cost V 5 bases and J 2 bases, with 9 bases left between them. Germline CDR1 SNHLY, CDR2 FYNNEI. This CDR3 spans 13 amino acids. The record originates from a study of vaccination effects on CD4 cells after COVID-19. Study in general: A couple of convalescent patients provided samples 16 days and one week prevaccination. Whole-study results and caveats: After vaccination, at late timepoints, clones induced by infection and by vaccine contracted markedly.

Method: immunoSEQ multiplex PCR; TCRdb's copy keeps in-frame clones and lacks some. The sample contains tens of thousands of clones, about three quarters of which appear only once. Sequencing in the ViraFEST assay came after antigen-specific CD4+ T cells had been expanded with viral peptide pools, which were used to stimulate PBMC. The authors isolated CD4+ T cells after 9 to 10 days of culture. From March to December 2020, the person had a SARS-CoV-2 infection that was confirmed by PCR. Material: CD4+ T cells from PBMCs cultured with HCoV-NL63 spike peptides, obtained before COVID-19 vaccination. This sequence joins TRBV2 and TRBJ2-5, with a weak D call TRBD2 (6 bases). The receptor comes from a human donor who had a prior SARS-CoV-2 infection. The CDR3 DNA reads as TGTGCCAGCAGTTCACTAGCTCAAGAGACCCAGTACTTC. This sequence encodes CASSSLAQETQYF.